This T cell receptor (beta chain) was obtained from a study of T-cell reconstitution after alpha-beta-depleted transplantation in children. The study's findings and limits: The study traced high day-60 TCRbeta diversity in some patients to surviving recipient T cells and thymic progenitors. Approximately two months post-transplant, alpha-beta T cells reportedly originated from several hundred expanded graft clones. At the one-year point after transplant, T-cell counts and TCRbeta diversity were found to come mostly from T cells that had been newly produced.

Of note for this clonotype: Its antigen is undetermined.

Germline V gene data show CDR1 as MDHEN and CDR2 as SYDVKM. This CDR3 is 14 amino acids long. The V and J ends lost 8 bases and 2 bases, in that order; junction bases with no gene match: 8. Unique molecular identifiers were incorporated when the TCRbeta library was constructed. TCRdb redid the calling of the PCR reads with MiXCR, one entry per CDR3 protein. The data contain roughly 790,000 distinct CDR3 sequences, approximately 15% of them singletons. The source of this sequence is a male patient between 10 and 17 years old who had a stem cell transplant for acute lymphoblastic leukemia, so the T cells may come from the graft donor. This material consisted of PBMCs, mostly from graft donor cells, taken 360 days after TCRalphabeta/CD19-depleted stem cell transplant. This chain links TRBV28 with TRBJ2-7, with 8 positions matching TRBD2. The CDR3, as DNA: TGTGCCAGCGGAGCGCTAGCGGGCGCCTACGAGCAGTACTTC. Protein product: CASGALAGAYEQYF. Based on the CDR3 plus reference TRBV28 and TRBJ2-7, the full variable domain is DVKVTQSSRYLVKRTGEKVFLECVQDMDHENMFWYRQDPGLGLRLIYFSYDVKMKEKGDIPEGYSVSREKKERFSLILESASTNQTSMYLCASGALAGAYEQYFGPGTRLTVT.